This is a list of T cell receptor beta chains from one sample in a study of identical twins. In TCRdb, the 5' RACE reads were re-called with MiXCR into one record per CDR3 protein. The table includes about 690,000 distinct CDR3 sequences, roughly 6% detected once. Sequenced sample: naive T cells sorted from blood. The receptor source for this set is a man aged 18 to 30 in good health. The CDR3 runs from the conserved cysteine through the conserved F or W. A D gene is named only where the DNA matches it firmly. Part of the rows lack a size; the others show once, few, many or a class for expanded clones.

V gene: TRBV7-6
clone size: -
D gene: -
J gene: TRBJ2-3
CDR3 DNA: TGTGCCAGCAGCCCTTCCCCGAACACAGATACGCAGTATTTT
CDR3 protein: CASSPSPNTDTQYF

V gene: TRBV21-1
clone size: -
D gene: -
J gene: TRBJ2-2
CDR3 DNA: TGTGCCAGCAGCAAAAACAGCACCGGGGAGCTGTTTTTT
CDR3 protein: CASSKNSTGELFF

V gene: TRBV12-3/TRBV12-4
clone size: few
D gene: -
J gene: TRBJ2-5
CDR3 DNA: TGTGCCAGCAGCCCCAACTTGGAGACCCAGTACTTC
CDR3 protein: CASSPNLETQYF

V gene: TRBV12-3/TRBV12-4
clone size: many
D gene: TRBD1
J gene: TRBJ2-5
CDR3 DNA: TGTGCCAGCAGCCCGGACAGGGAAGAGACCCAGTACTTC
CDR3 protein: CASSPDREETQYF

V gene: TRBV5-5
clone size: -
D gene: -
J gene: TRBJ1-1
CDR3 DNA: TGTGCCAGCAGCTGGAGGCAGGGAGGCATGAACACTGAAGCTTTCTTT
CDR3 protein: CASSWRQGGMNTEAFF

V gene: TRBV7-9
clone size: many
D gene: -
J gene: TRBJ2-5
CDR3 DNA: TGTGCCAGCAGCGGTAGAGAGACGAACAAGAGGACCCAGTACTTC
CDR3 protein: CASSGRETNKRTQYF

V gene: TRBV9
clone size: few
D gene: -
J gene: TRBJ1-1
CDR3 DNA: TGTGCCAGCAACCCCTCATTAAACATGAACACTGAAGCTTTCTTT
CDR3 protein: CASNPSLNMNTEAFF

V gene: TRBV5-1
clone size: many
D gene: TRBD2
J gene: TRBJ2-3
CDR3 DNA: TGCGCCAGCAGCCAGACTAGCGCCTCCACAGATACGCAGTATTTT
CDR3 protein: CASSQTSASTDTQYF

V gene: TRBV4-3
clone size: -
D gene: -
J gene: TRBJ1-3
CDR3 DNA: TGCGCCAGCAGCCAAGAACCCCACAGAAAATCTGGAAACACCATATATTTT
CDR3 protein: CASSQEPHRKSGNTIYF

V gene: TRBV28
clone size: -
D gene: TRBD2
J gene: TRBJ2-5
CDR3 DNA: TGTGCCAGCCGGACTAGCGGGAGAGAGACCCAGTACTTC
CDR3 protein: CASRTSGRETQYF

V gene: TRBV2
clone size: -
D gene: -
J gene: TRBJ2-5
CDR3 DNA: TGTGCCAGCATACGATTGGGAAGCGAGACCCAGTACTTC
CDR3 protein: CASIRLGSETQYF

V gene: TRBV20-1
clone size: many
D gene: -
J gene: TRBJ2-1
CDR3 DNA: TGCAGTGCAAAGCGTCTACCCGCCTACAATGAGCAGTTCTTC
CDR3 protein: CSAKRLPAYNEQFF

V gene: TRBV5-5
clone size: -
D gene: -
J gene: TRBJ2-7
CDR3 DNA: TGTGCCAGCAGCTTGGCCCCGTCCTCCTCCTACGAGCAGTACTTC
CDR3 protein: CASSLAPSSSYEQYF

V gene: TRBV12-3/TRBV12-4
clone size: many
D gene: TRBD1
J gene: TRBJ1-1
CDR3 DNA: TGTGCCAGCAACCCGTTACCGGGGACAGGAGCTTTCTTT
CDR3 protein: CASNPLPGTGAFF

V gene: TRBV4-2
clone size: many
D gene: TRBD2
J gene: TRBJ2-3
CDR3 DNA: TGTGCCAGCAGCCCACGGTTACTACTAGCGGGAGGCCCAGATACGCAGTATTTT
CDR3 protein: CASSPRLLLAGGPDTQYF

V gene: TRBV7-2
clone size: once
D gene: -
J gene: TRBJ2-1
CDR3 DNA: TGTGCCAGCAGCTTAGAAGCTAGCTTTGAACCGCAGTTCTTC
CDR3 protein: CASSLEASFEPQFF

V gene: TRBV5-1
clone size: many
D gene: -
J gene: TRBJ2-5
CDR3 DNA: TGCGCCAGCAGCTTGGTCGGGATACAAGAGACCCAGTACTTC
CDR3 protein: CASSLVGIQETQYF

V gene: TRBV20-1
clone size: many
D gene: -
J gene: TRBJ2-1
CDR3 DNA: TGCAGTGCCAAGATATGGCAGGGCAATGAGCAGTTCTTC
CDR3 protein: CSAKIWQGNEQFF

V gene: TRBV21-1
clone size: many
D gene: -
J gene: TRBJ2-3
CDR3 DNA: TGTGCCAGCAGCAACGGTTTAGCGGCTGGCACAGATACGCAGTATTTT
CDR3 protein: CASSNGLAAGTDTQYF

V gene: TRBV6-6
clone size: few
D gene: -
J gene: TRBJ2-5
CDR3 DNA: TGTGCCAGCGGGAAGACGCGGGAGACCCAGTACTTC
CDR3 protein: CASGKTRETQYF

V gene: TRBV28
clone size: -
D gene: -
J gene: TRBJ2-7
CDR3 DNA: TGTGCCAGCAGTTTTCTGGCAGTCTCCCCCTACGAGCAGTACTTC
CDR3 protein: CASSFLAVSPYEQYF

V gene: TRBV2
clone size: -
D gene: TRBD2
J gene: TRBJ2-3
CDR3 DNA: TGTGCCAGCAGCCGAGGAAGACTAGCGGGAGGCACAGATACGCAGTATTTT
CDR3 protein: CASSRGRLAGGTDTQYF

V gene: TRBV29-1
clone size: -
D gene: -
J gene: TRBJ2-6
CDR3 DNA: TGCAGCGTTGATGGGGACCTTGGCTCTGGGGCCAACGTCCTGACTTTC
CDR3 protein: CSVDGDLGSGANVLTF

V gene: TRBV5-5
clone size: few
D gene: -
J gene: TRBJ2-5
CDR3 DNA: TGTGCCAGCAGCTTGGAGTGGGCGCCCCGGGAGACCCAGTACTTC
CDR3 protein: CASSLEWAPRETQYF

V gene: TRBV7-9
clone size: many
D gene: TRBD2
J gene: TRBJ2-1
CDR3 DNA: TGTGCCAGCAGCCCCCGACTAGCGGGAGTTAATGAGCAGTTCTTC
CDR3 protein: CASSPRLAGVNEQFF

V gene: TRBV20-1
clone size: -
D gene: TRBD1
J gene: TRBJ1-5
CDR3 DNA: TGCAGTGCTAGAGATCGAGGAGGGGGCGGTCAGCCCCAGCATTTT
CDR3 protein: CSARDRGGGGQPQHF

V gene: TRBV7-2
clone size: -
D gene: TRBD1
J gene: TRBJ2-2
CDR3 DNA: TGTGCCAGCAGCTTAGCGGGACAGGGTTATTTTTCCGGGGAGCTGTTTTTT
CDR3 protein: CASSLAGQGYFSGELFF

V gene: TRBV28
clone size: -
D gene: -
J gene: TRBJ2-3
CDR3 DNA: TGTGCCAGCAGCCCCCGGGGGAGGCCCACAGATACGCAGTATTTT
CDR3 protein: CASSPRGRPTDTQYF

V gene: TRBV4-1
clone size: few
D gene: TRBD1
J gene: TRBJ1-2
CDR3 DNA: TGCGCCAGCAGCCAACCGGGACAGTCTAACTATGGCTACACCTTC
CDR3 protein: CASSQPGQSNYGYTF

V gene: TRBV6-1
clone size: -
D gene: TRBD1
J gene: TRBJ2-1
CDR3 DNA: TGTGCCAGCAGTGAGGGGACAGCGAAAACTAAGCAGTTCTTC
CDR3 protein: CASSEGTAKTKQFF

V gene: TRBV2
clone size: few
D gene: TRBD2
J gene: TRBJ2-7
CDR3 DNA: TGTGCCAGCTCCCGGGAGGGACTCGAAGAGCAGTACTTC
CDR3 protein: CASSREGLEEQYF

V gene: TRBV29-1
clone size: many
D gene: -
J gene: TRBJ1-2
CDR3 DNA: TGCAGCGTTGGAAGGAGCTATGGCTACACCTTC
CDR3 protein: CSVGRSYGYTF

V gene: TRBV4-1
clone size: many
D gene: TRBD2
J gene: TRBJ2-1
CDR3 DNA: TGCGCCAGCAGCCAACCCATAGCGGGAGGGTCCTACAATGAGCAGTTCTTC
CDR3 protein: CASSQPIAGGSYNEQFF

V gene: TRBV12-3/TRBV12-4
clone size: -
D gene: -
J gene: TRBJ2-6
CDR3 DNA: TGTGCCAGCAGGCTCTCCCGGGAAAGCTCTGGGGCCAACGTCCTGACTTTC
CDR3 protein: CASRLSRESSGANVLTF

V gene: TRBV12-3/TRBV12-4
clone size: few
D gene: -
J gene: TRBJ1-2
CDR3 DNA: TGTGCCAGCAGTTTAAAGGGGAGCGGGGGCTACACCTTC
CDR3 protein: CASSLKGSGGYTF

V gene: TRBV9
clone size: many
D gene: -
J gene: TRBJ2-4
CDR3 DNA: TGTGCCAGCAGCCCTCCCGACAGGAGGGACATTCAGTACTTC
CDR3 protein: CASSPPDRRDIQYF

V gene: TRBV6-5
clone size: -
D gene: -
J gene: TRBJ1-1
CDR3 DNA: TGTGCCAGCAGTTCCCAGGGACTCATGAACACTGAAGCTTTCTTT
CDR3 protein: CASSSQGLMNTEAFF

V gene: TRBV4-3
clone size: few
D gene: -
J gene: TRBJ1-6
CDR3 DNA: TGCGCCAGCAGCCAAGGGCTCGGGGCGCATTATAATTCACCCCTCCACTTT
CDR3 protein: CASSQGLGAHYNSPLHF

V gene: TRBV27
clone size: few
D gene: TRBD1
J gene: TRBJ1-1
CDR3 DNA: TGTGCCAGCAGTTCCACAACTCTAGACAGGGTGGTAGGAACTGAAGCTTTCTTT
CDR3 protein: CASSSTTLDRVVGTEAFF

V gene: TRBV7-9
clone size: many
D gene: -
J gene: TRBJ2-1
CDR3 DNA: TGTGCCAGCAGAGGCAGGGGCTCCTACAATGAGCAGTTCTTC
CDR3 protein: CASRGRGSYNEQFF

V gene: TRBV4-3
clone size: many
D gene: -
J gene: TRBJ2-2
CDR3 DNA: TGCGCCAGCAGCCAAGTAGCACGACGCACCGGGGAGCTGTTTTTT
CDR3 protein: CASSQVARRTGELFF

V gene: TRBV12-3/TRBV12-4
clone size: many
D gene: -
J gene: TRBJ1-2
CDR3 DNA: TGTGCCAGCAGCGGACAGTATGGCTACACCTTC
CDR3 protein: CASSGQYGYTF

V gene: TRBV9
clone size: many
D gene: -
J gene: TRBJ2-3
CDR3 DNA: TGTGCCAGCAGCGTAGATACCGGGAGTAATACAGATACGCAGTATTTT
CDR3 protein: CASSVDTGSNTDTQYF

V gene: TRBV7-9
clone size: many
D gene: -
J gene: TRBJ1-5
CDR3 DNA: TGTGCCAGCACCTCCCCAGGTCAGCCCCAGCATTTT
CDR3 protein: CASTSPGQPQHF

V gene: TRBV5-5
clone size: few
D gene: -
J gene: TRBJ2-5
CDR3 DNA: TGTGCCAGCAGCCATGGTGCCGGACCGCGGACCCAGTACTTC
CDR3 protein: CASSHGAGPRTQYF

V gene: TRBV10-3
clone size: many
D gene: TRBD2
J gene: TRBJ2-1
CDR3 DNA: TGTGCCATCAGTGACGGCAGGACTAGCGGGATAGGTGAGCAGTTCTTC
CDR3 protein: CAISDGRTSGIGEQFF

V gene: TRBV20-1
clone size: -
D gene: -
J gene: TRBJ1-3
CDR3 DNA: TGCAGTGCTCTGGGATTCATCGAAGGAAACACCATATATTTT
CDR3 protein: CSALGFIEGNTIYF

V gene: TRBV5-1
clone size: many
D gene: TRBD1
J gene: TRBJ2-2
CDR3 DNA: TGCGCCAGCAGCGCCGGGACAGGGTGGACCGGGGAGCTGTTTTTT
CDR3 protein: CASSAGTGWTGELFF

V gene: TRBV28
clone size: -
D gene: -
J gene: TRBJ1-1
CDR3 DNA: TGTGCCAGCACAAACCCCACGGTCACTGAAGCTTTCTTT
CDR3 protein: CASTNPTVTEAFF

V gene: TRBV4-3
clone size: -
D gene: -
J gene: TRBJ2-6
CDR3 DNA: TGCGCCAGCAGCCAAGATCTCCAGGGAACGGGGGCCAACGTCCTGACTTTC
CDR3 protein: CASSQDLQGTGANVLTF

V gene: TRBV7-9
clone size: few
D gene: -
J gene: TRBJ1-1
CDR3 DNA: TGTGCCAGCAGGCGGCAGGGCGCCACTGAAGCTTTCTTT
CDR3 protein: CASRRQGATEAFF

V gene: TRBV5-1
clone size: few
D gene: TRBD2
J gene: TRBJ2-1
CDR3 DNA: TGCGCCAGCGGGGCTAGCGGCTTCAATGAGCAGTTCTTC
CDR3 protein: CASGASGFNEQFF

V gene: TRBV7-9
clone size: -
D gene: -
J gene: TRBJ1-6
CDR3 DNA: TGTGCCAGCAGCTTAGGTGGAGAAGTGAATTCACCCCTCCACTTT
CDR3 protein: CASSLGGEVNSPLHF

V gene: TRBV9
clone size: few
D gene: -
J gene: TRBJ2-3
CDR3 DNA: TGTGCCAGCAGCGTAGATTTAGATACGCAGTATTTT
CDR3 protein: CASSVDLDTQYF

V gene: TRBV6-6
clone size: many
D gene: TRBD1
J gene: TRBJ1-6
CDR3 DNA: TGTGCCAGCAGTGGGACAGGGGACTCACCCCTCCACTTT
CDR3 protein: CASSGTGDSPLHF

V gene: TRBV5-1
clone size: -
D gene: -
J gene: TRBJ1-1
CDR3 DNA: TGCGCCAGCAGCGGGGGGGAGAACACTGAAGCTTTCTTT
CDR3 protein: CASSGGENTEAFF

V gene: TRBV29-1
clone size: many
D gene: TRBD2
J gene: TRBJ2-1
CDR3 DNA: TGCAGCGCCCGAGCGGGAGAGTCACCGTTCTTC
CDR3 protein: CSARAGESPFF